The following is a T cell receptor beta chain sequence with its context. The antigen remains undetermined. These data are taken from a study of shared clonotypes between healthy human individuals. Study conclusions and caveats: The expectation was that sequencing depth would affect clonotype sharing among donors.

V lost 5 bases to trimming and J lost 11 bases, with 16 bases between them. Germline-derived CDR1 and CDR2 are MNHNS and SASEGT. This CDR3 region has 13 residues. As originally analysed: For the immunoSEQ data, sequences were junction-only without quality scores, so filtering differed. The protocol was immunoSEQ multiplex PCR, while the TCRdb copy is restricted to in-frame clones and leaves out a portion. The DNA gave D and trimming, while V, J and clone size come from that table. Of roughly 300,000 clones listed, about 73% are singletons. The TCR originated in a man aged 25 to 40 in good health. The sequenced sample was memory CD4+ T cells sorted from blood. Subset described: CD45RA-negative fraction. The chain joins TRBV6-1 to TRBJ1-5, with D maybe TRBD1 (5 bases). CDR3 nucleotides: TGTGCCAGCAGTTCGGGGCTCTCGGTAGCCCAGCATTTT. This encodes CASSSGLSVAQHF.